This T cell receptor (beta chain) is drawn from a study of blood T cells in healthy people across ages. This clonotype was detected only a few times. Sample-barcoded 5' priming and a J-beta primer mix drove a second PCR of about 6 to 11 cycles. One entry per CDR3 protein results from TCRdb running MiXCR on the 5' RACE reads. The sample lists under 2 million distinct CDR3 sequences; roughly 32% were seen once. Germline values: CDR1 DFQATT, CDR2 SNEGSKA (reference sequence). CDR3 size: 13 residues. The chain is built from TRBV20-1 and TRBJ2-5; D might be TRBD1 or TRBD2, each matching 5 bases. The J call may be faulty, since TRBJ2-7 better matches the DNA end. Sequencing was performed on blood. The sequence derives from a woman aged 25 to 39 in good health. CDR3: CSVFRDGAYEQYF. CDR3 nucleotides: TGCAGTGTCTTCCGGGACGGAGCCTACGAGCAGTACTTC.